This is a list of T cell receptor beta chains from one sample in a study of T-cell reconstitution after alpha-beta-depleted transplantation in children. TCRdb called the PCR reads again in MiXCR, with one record for every CDR3 protein. The table lists around 72,000 distinct CDR3 sequences, roughly 4.4% of them singletons. The sequences come from PBMCs, mostly from graft donor cells, collected 180 days after TCRalphabeta/CD19-depleted stem cell transplant. The receptors here all came from a boy in the first two years of life who had a stem cell transplant for acute myeloid leukemia, so the T cells may come from the graft donor. Both conserved end residues are part of each CDR3. The D gene is left open where the match is weak. Only some rows state a clone size, as once, few, many or a class for expanded clones.

D gene,V gene,clone size,J gene,CDR3 DNA,CDR3 protein
NA,TRBV12-3/TRBV12-4,NA,TRBJ1-3,TGTGCCCTCAGTTTAGCGCCGGACAGCCTCTTCTCTGGAAACACCATATATTTT,CALSLAPDSLFSGNTIYF
NA,TRBV7-6,many,TRBJ2-3,TGTGCCAGCAGCTTAGCAGGGGACAACACAGATACGCAGTATTTT,CASSLAGDNTDTQYF
TRBD1,TRBV6-2/TRBV6-3,few,TRBJ1-5,TGTGCCAGCAGTTACGGCACGCACAGGGGCCGTATGTACAATCAGCCCCAGCATTTT,CASSYGTHRGRMYNQPQHF
NA,TRBV4-1,many,TRBJ1-1,TGCGCCAGCAGCCAAGAAGGAGGGTTCCCTGAAGCTTTCTTT,CASSQEGGFPEAFF
NA,TRBV3-1,NA,TRBJ1-2,TGTGCCTGCTGCCTCGGGGTCAACTATGGCTACACCTTC,CACCLGVNYGYTF
NA,TRBV25-1,many,TRBJ1-1,TGTGCCAGCAGACCTACACTCGGGATGGACACTGAAGCTTTCTTT,CASRPTLGMDTEAFF
NA,TRBV5-1,many,TRBJ2-3,TGCGCCAGCAGCTTGGATTTCTTCACAGATACGCAGTATTTT,CASSLDFFTDTQYF
TRBD2,TRBV7-9,many,TRBJ2-3,TGTGCCAGCAGCTTAGCGTTGGTAGCGGGGACCCTGGATACGCAGTATTTT,CASSLALVAGTLDTQYF
NA,TRBV19,many,TRBJ1-1,TGTGCCACTGCGGGAGGGCAGTTACCCATTGGAGCTTTCTTT,CATAGGQLPIGAFF
NA,TRBV4-1,many,TRBJ1-5,TGCGCCAGCAGCCAAGATAGGAGGGGGTCGTGGCAGCCCCAGCATTTT,CASSQDRRGSWQPQHF
NA,TRBV21-1,few,TRBJ1-5,TGTGCCAGCAGCTCCCACCGGGACAGGGGAGAAGGGGATAGCAATCAGCCCCAGCATTTT,CASSSHRDRGEGDSNQPQHF
NA,TRBV6-5,many,TRBJ1-6,TGTGCCAGCAGTATCGACAGCGGGGGGTATTCACCCCTCCACTTT,CASSIDSGGYSPLHF
TRBD1,TRBV10-3,many,TRBJ2-1,TGTGCCATCAGGGAGACAGGGGCAAGCGATGAGCAGTTCTTC,CAIRETGASDEQFF
TRBD1,TRBV19,many,TRBJ2-5,TGTGCCAGTAGTTTACAGGGGTTTCAAGAGACCCAGTACTTC,CASSLQGFQETQYF
NA,TRBV4-2,many,TRBJ2-1,TGTGCCAGCAGCCAAGGGGGGAGCTCCTACAATGAGCAGTTCTTC,CASSQGGSSYNEQFF
TRBD2,TRBV20-1,many,TRBJ2-2,TGCAGTGCTGCTCGGGGGGTTGACACCGGGGAGCTGTTTTTT,CSAARGVDTGELFF
NA,TRBV4-1,many,TRBJ2-5,TGCGCCAGCAGCCAAGCGGTTGGCCAAGAGACCCAGTACTTC,CASSQAVGQETQYF
NA,TRBV6-5,NA,TRBJ2-2,TGTGCCAGCAGTTACACCAGAGGGCTAAGGAAGGCCGGGGAGCTGTTTTTT,CASSYTRGLRKAGELFF
NA,TRBV10-3,many,TRBJ1-1,TGTGCCATCAGTGAGTCGAGTGGAGGGGTTGGGACTGAAGCTTTCTTT,CAISESSGGVGTEAFF
NA,TRBV12-3/TRBV12-4,few,TRBJ2-5,TGTGCCAGCAGTTTAGGACGGTTTCAAGAGACCCAGTACTTC,CASSLGRFQETQYF
NA,TRBV6-1,many,TRBJ1-2,TGTGCCTCTACCCTCGGGGGGAGCTATGGCTACACCTTC,CASTLGGSYGYTF
NA,TRBV9,many,TRBJ2-5,TGTGCCAGCAGCGGAAGGGCCGGGGGGCCCCAAGAGACCCAGTACTTC,CASSGRAGGPQETQYF
NA,TRBV21-1,many,TRBJ2-1,TGTGCCAGCAGCAAAGTGGGCGGACAGGGGTCCTACAATGAGCAGTTCTTC,CASSKVGGQGSYNEQFF
TRBD1,TRBV5-1,many,TRBJ1-6,TGCGCCAGCAGCTTCGGGACAGTTAATTCACCCCTCCACTTT,CASSFGTVNSPLHF
NA,TRBV5-1,few,TRBJ1-6,TGCGCCAGCAGTCCGGGACGCGGGGATAATTCACCCCTCCACTTT,CASSPGRGDNSPLHF
NA,TRBV7-9,many,TRBJ1-3,TGTGCCAGCAGCTTAGTAGGACCCAGCCCCTCTGGAAACACCATATATTTT,CASSLVGPSPSGNTIYF
NA,TRBV24-1,NA,TRBJ2-2,TGTGCCACCAGTGATTGGGTTAACACCGGGGAGCTGTTTTTT,CATSDWVNTGELFF
NA,TRBV12-3/TRBV12-4,many,TRBJ2-3,TGTGCCAGCAATACACTAGCAGATACGCAGTATTTT,CASNTLADTQYF
TRBD1,TRBV6-4,few,TRBJ1-5,TGTGCCAGCAGCCCTGGTCCGGGACAGGGAGGGGGGGGGAGTCAGCCCCAGCATTTT,CASSPGPGQGGGGSQPQHF
NA,TRBV3-1,many,TRBJ1-4,TGTGCCAGCAGCCAAGGGGGGGGTGAAAAACTGTTTTTT,CASSQGGGEKLFF
TRBD2,TRBV9,many,TRBJ2-1,TGTGCCAGCAGCCACCTCCCTATAGCGGGGGGATCCTACAATGAGCAGTTCTTC,CASSHLPIAGGSYNEQFF
TRBD1,TRBV15,many,TRBJ1-6,TGTGCCACCAGCAGACTCGGACAGGGAAATTCACCCCTCCACTTT,CATSRLGQGNSPLHF
TRBD1,TRBV5-1,many,TRBJ1-1,TGCGCCAGCAGCCCTAATTCCGGGACAGGGACCACTGAAGCTTTCTTT,CASSPNSGTGTTEAFF
NA,TRBV18,many,TRBJ1-3,TGTGCCAGCTCACCCCGACAGTTCTCTGGAAACACCATATATTTT,CASSPRQFSGNTIYF
NA,TRBV12-3/TRBV12-4,many,TRBJ1-4,TGTGCCAGCAGTTTAAGGACAGTGGATGAAAAACTGTTTTTT,CASSLRTVDEKLFF
NA,TRBV11-3,many,TRBJ2-7,TGTGCCAGCAGCTCCAGGGTAATGCAGCAGTACTTC,CASSSRVMQQYF
TRBD1,TRBV12-3/TRBV12-4,many,TRBJ1-4,TGTGCCAGCACCAACGGGACAGCAACCCTTGAAAAACTGTTTTTT,CASTNGTATLEKLFF
NA,TRBV11-1,many,TRBJ2-5,TGTGCCAGCAGCTTTGGGTACCAAGAGACCCAGTACTTC,CASSFGYQETQYF
TRBD1,TRBV27,many,TRBJ2-2,TGTGCCAGCAGCCGTGACAGGGGGCTTGTCGGGGAGCTGTTTTTT,CASSRDRGLVGELFF
NA,TRBV5-1,many,TRBJ2-7,TGCGCCAGCAGAACGCTCCAACAGGGCTACGAGCAGTACTTC,CASRTLQQGYEQYF
NA,TRBV3-1,many,TRBJ2-1,TGTGCCAGCAACGGTCCGGGTCGGTACAATGAGCAGTTCTTC,CASNGPGRYNEQFF
NA,TRBV30,few,TRBJ1-2,TGTGCCTGGAGTGTCCCGATACCGGGACCCCGAGGGGGCTATGGCTACACCTTC,CAWSVPIPGPRGGYGYTF
TRBD2,TRBV4-1,many,TRBJ2-2,TGCGCCAGCAGCCAAGAAACGGGGGGGAACACCGGGGAGCTGTTTTTT,CASSQETGGNTGELFF
NA,TRBV7-2,many,TRBJ1-3,TGTGCCAGCAGCACGGACGGATACTCTGGAAACACCATATATTTT,CASSTDGYSGNTIYF
TRBD1,TRBV24-1,many,TRBJ2-2,TGTGCCACCAGTGATTTGCTCAAGGGGGCTCACGGCACCGGGGAGCTGTTTTTT,CATSDLLKGAHGTGELFF
NA,TRBV20-1,many,TRBJ2-1,TGCAGTGCCCCGAAGGTCGGGGGCTTCTCCTACAATGAGCAGTTCTTC,CSAPKVGGFSYNEQFF
NA,TRBV29-1,many,TRBJ2-1,TGCACCGTTGTAAGAGGGGACTACAATGAGCAGTTCTTC,CTVVRGDYNEQFF
NA,TRBV7-9,many,TRBJ2-1,TGTGCCAGCAGCTTGGGGTTGGGGCTCAACAATGAGCAGTTCTTC,CASSLGLGLNNEQFF
NA,TRBV29-1,many,TRBJ2-7,TGCAGCGTTGAAAGTCCAATTTCAGGCGAGCAGTACTTC,CSVESPISGEQYF
TRBD1,TRBV7-2,many,TRBJ2-7,TGTGCCAGCAGCCCCCGGACAGGGCTTTACCACGAGCAGTACTTC,CASSPRTGLYHEQYF
TRBD1,TRBV6-2/TRBV6-3,many,TRBJ2-3,TGTGCCAGCAGCGAATCGACAGGGGGCAGAACAGATACGCAGTATTTT,CASSESTGGRTDTQYF
NA,TRBV2,many,TRBJ2-1,TGTGCCAGCAGTCCACTTCAGGGCGGTGAGCAGTTCTTC,CASSPLQGGEQFF
NA,TRBV5-1,many,TRBJ2-5,TGCGCCAGCAGCACCGGGAATCAAGAGACCCAGTACTTC,CASSTGNQETQYF
TRBD2,TRBV4-3,many,TRBJ2-7,TGCGCCAGCAGCCAAGCGCTTGGGGCTAGCGGGGCGGACGAGCAGTACTTC,CASSQALGASGADEQYF
NA,TRBV12-3/TRBV12-4,many,TRBJ1-4,TGTGCCAGCAGTTTCGGGACTTTTAATGAAAAACTGTTTTTT,CASSFGTFNEKLFF
TRBD2,TRBV11-1,many,TRBJ2-2,TGTGCCAGCAGCTTAATTCTAGCGGCGACCGGGGAGCTGTTTTTT,CASSLILAATGELFF
NA,TRBV25-1,many,TRBJ2-1,TGTGCCAGCAGTGAATATTCGACAGTTAATGAGCAGTTCTTC,CASSEYSTVNEQFF